Listed below are T cell receptor beta chains from one sample, sequenced in a study of shared clonotypes between healthy human individuals. The protocol was immunoSEQ multiplex PCR, while the TCRdb copy is restricted to in-frame clones and leaves out a portion. The sample holds hundreds of thousands of clones, around 93% seen once. The sequencing sample was made of naive CD8+ T cells sorted from blood. Receptor source: a man aged 30-40 years in good health. The CDR3 runs from the conserved cysteine through the conserved F or W. The D gene is left open where the match is weak.

TRBJ2-1 | TRBD2 | TRBV27 | TGTGCCAGCAGTTTAAGCGGGACGAGCTCCTACAATGAGCAGTTCTTC | CASSLSGTSSYNEQFF
TRBJ1-2 | - | TRBV4-1 | TGCGCCAGCAGCCCTGGAGGGGGGCTCATACATGGCTACACCTTC | CASSPGGGLIHGYTF
TRBJ1-3 | - | TRBV19 | TGTGCCAGTAGCCTATTGGACAGCCGGAAAGATACCATATATTTT | CASSLLDSRKDTIYF
TRBJ2-7 | - | TRBV5-1 | TGCGCCAGCAGCCAAGTCCCCGAGCAGTCCTACGAGCAGTACTTC | CASSQVPEQSYEQYF
TRBJ2-1 | TRBD2 | TRBV29-1 | TGCAGCGTTGAAGATCCAGGCGGGAGGGACTCCTACAATGAGCAGTTCTTC | CSVEDPGGRDSYNEQFF
TRBJ2-7 | - | TRBV15 | TGTGCCACCAGCAGGATGGGCGCTGGGGAGCAGTACTTC | CATSRMGAGEQYF
TRBJ2-3 | TRBD2 | TRBV28 | TGTGCCAGCAGTTTATTTAGCGGGAGGGTGACAGATACGCAGTATTTT | CASSLFSGRVTDTQYF
TRBJ2-1 | - | TRBV28 | TGTGCCAGCAGCTATCCTCGCCGGTCCTACAATGAGCAGTTCTTC | CASSYPRRSYNEQFF
TRBJ1-1 | - | TRBV5-1 | TGCGCCAGCAGCTTGGCCATCCCGGGGGACACTGAAGCTTTCTTT | CASSLAIPGDTEAFF
TRBJ2-7 | TRBD1 | TRBV14 | TGTGCCAGCAGCCCCGGCGGGACAGGGGCCCACGAGCAGTACTTC | CASSPGGTGAHEQYF
TRBJ2-7 | - | TRBV6-1 | TGTGCCAGCAGTGAAGGGCCCTCCTACGAGCAGTACTTC | CASSEGPSYEQYF
TRBJ2-7 | TRBD2 | TRBV19 | TGTGCCAGTCAGGAAGCGGGAGGGCCTACCTGGGACGAGCAGTACTTC | CASQEAGGPTWDEQYF
TRBJ2-7 | - | TRBV7-9 | TGTGCCAGCAGCTTAGTACGGTCGTCCTACGAGCAGTACTTC | CASSLVRSSYEQYF
TRBJ2-7 | - | TRBV28 | TGTGCCAGCAGTTCCCCCGGTGAGCGAGAGTACTTC | CASSSPGEREYF
TRBJ2-2 | - | TRBV27 | TGTGCCAGCAGGCTCACGGGAGTACGGGCCGGGGAGCTGTTTTTT | CASRLTGVRAGELFF
TRBJ2-7 | TRBD1 | TRBV7-9 | TGTGCCAGCAGCCCCAGAAACCAGGGGGCGGGCCACGAGCAGTACTTC | CASSPRNQGAGHEQYF
TRBJ2-7 | - | TRBV18 | TGTGCCAGCTCACCACGGGAGGTGGAGGGGCTCTACGAGCAGTACTTC | CASSPREVEGLYEQYF
TRBJ2-3 | - | TRBV23-1 | TGCGCCAGCAGTCTGTCAAAGGACAGTAGCACAGATACGCAGTATTTT | CASSLSKDSSTDTQYF